Presented here are 25 T cell receptor beta chains from one specimen sequenced in a study of cytomegalovirus exposure and HLA in healthy donors. Researchers ran the PCR with 60 Vbeta and 13 Jbeta primers. Generated by immunoSEQ multiplex PCR, the TCRdb table keeps only in-frame clones and is missing some. The sample records more than 100,000 clones, 82% being singletons. Sequenced material: PBMCs. The receptors originated from a woman between 45 and 60 years old in good health and CMV-seropositive.

The CDR3 protein is CAWRNLQGLDEQFF. As DNA, the CDR3 is TGTGCCTGGAGGAACTTGCAGGGTTTGGATGAGCAGTTCTTC. This sequence joins TRBV30 and TRBJ2-1, with D perhaps TRBD1 (5 bases). Germline CDR1 is GTSNPN and CDR2 is SVGIG (reference sequence). Trimming removed 3 bases at V and 8 bases at J, with 17 bases between. This CDR3 has 14 residues.

V usage is TRBV15 and J usage is TRBJ1-2; D is perhaps TRBD1 (5 bases). CDR3 length equals 13 residues. The germline V gene encodes CDR1 LNHNV and CDR2 YYDKDF (reference sequence). V was shortened by 3 bases and J by 8 bases, with 13 bases between the two germline ends. This chain's CDR3 is CATSSGRETGYTF. In DNA form, the CDR3 reads TGTGCCACCAGCAGTGGCAGGGAAACGGGCTACACCTTC. The full variable domain, its missing parts supplied by reference TRBV15 and TRBJ1-2, is DAMVIQNPRYQVTQFGKPVTLSCSQTLNHNVMYWYQQKSSQAPKLLFHYYDKDFNNEADTPDNFQSRRPNTSFCFLDIRSPGLGDTAMYLCATSSGRETGYTFGSGTRLTVV.

V gene TRBV2 combines with J gene TRBJ1-2, with D perhaps TRBD1 (5 bases). Germline V lookup: CDR1 SNHLY, CDR2 FYNNEI. This CDR3 has 15 residues. V lost 5 bases, J lost 0 bases, and 13 bases lay in between. CDR3 sequence reads: CASSFDSHANYGYTF. The CDR3 coding sequence is TGTGCCAGCAGTTTTGACAGTCACGCTAACTATGGCTACACCTTC.

This clone has only a few counts. This sequence joins TRBV28 and TRBJ1-3; tentatively, D is TRBD1 (5 bases). This CDR3 has 13 amino acids. Germline lookup yields CDR1 MDHEN and CDR2 SYDVKM. The V gene lost 6 bases and the J gene lost 5 bases, with 11 bases spanning the gap. The DNA of the CDR3 is TGTGCCAGCAGAGGACAAACTAGAAACACCATATATTTT. Protein product: CASRGQTRNTIYF.

V and J are TRBV27 and TRBJ1-1; TRBD1 is a possible D gene (5 bases). V lost 6 bases and J lost 8, with 10 bases in between. CDR1 and CDR2 (germline): MNHEY, SMNVEV (reference sequence). CDR3 length: 11 amino acids. CDR3 DNA sequence: TGTGCCAGCAGCCAGGGTATCGAAGCTTTCTTT. This sequence encodes CASSQGIEAFF.

Details on this clone: Germline and junction disagree at one end, which may indicate a read error. V gene TRBV29-1 combines with J gene TRBJ2-4; tentatively, D is TRBD1 (6 bases). The germline V gene has CDR1 SQVTM and CDR2 ANQGSEA. CDR3 size: 16 residues. The DNA of the CDR3 is TGCAGCGCCATTCCCAGGGGCCGGTTAGCCAAAAACAGTCAGTACTTC. This sequence encodes CSAIPRGRLAKNSQYF.

The chain couples TRBV28 to TRBJ1-5, with TRBD1 as a possible D gene (6 bases). The V end was cut by 6 bases, the J end by 0 bases, with 15 bases between. The germline V gene encodes CDR1 MDHEN and CDR2 SYDVKM. This CDR3 has 16 residues. CDR3 loop: CASSLSGTTSNQPQHF. The CDR3 nucleotides read TGTGCCAGCAGCCTCAGCGGGACAACTAGCAATCAGCCCCAGCATTTT. Full variable domain (remainder filled in from reference TRBV28 and TRBJ1-5): DVKVTQSSRYLVKRTGEKVFLECVQDMDHENMFWYRQDPGLGLRLIYFSYDVKMKEKGDIPEGYSVSREKKERFSLILESASTNQTSMYLCASSLSGTTSNQPQHFGDGTRLSIL.

This rearrangement joins TRBV13 to TRBJ1-3; 7 bases are shared with TRBD1. Germline V gene data show CDR1 as PRHDT and CDR2 as FYEKMQ (reference sequence). Trimming cost V 4 bases and J 0 bases; bases outside gene matches: 9. The CDR3 has 17 residues. This CDR3 is CASSSEGQGDSGNTIYF. CDR3 coding DNA: TGTGCCAGCAGCTCAGAAGGGCAGGGGGACTCTGGAAACACCATATATTTT.

The CDR3 sequence is CSVVRDSWWQFF. CDR3 nucleotides: TGCAGCGTTGTAAGGGACAGTTGGTGGCAGTTCTTC. The chain has TRBV29-1 and TRBJ2-1, with TRBD1 matching 7 bases. With V trimmed by 4 bases and J by 12 bases, 9 bases remained unmatched. Germline CDR1 and CDR2: SQVTM and ANQGSEA. This CDR3 is built from 12 residues.

The rearrangement uses TRBV7-3 and TRBJ1-2; D may be TRBD1 (6 bases). The CDR3 totals 12 residues. Germline V gives CDR1 SGHTA, CDR2 FQGTGA. Trimming left V 5 bases short and J 13 bases short, with 17 bases between. Here the CDR3 DNA reads TGTGCCAGCAGCGTTATACAGGGAGCCGTCACCTTC. Translating it yields CASSVIQGAVTF.

This clone was seen a single time. CDR3 region: CASSRRGGEETQYF. CDR3 bases: TGCGCCAGCAGCCGCCGGGGAGGCGAGGAGACCCAGTACTTC. The genes are TRBV5-1 and TRBJ2-5; TRBD2 is a possible D gene (6 bases). This CDR3 has 14 residues. Between the trimmed V and J ends, which lost 4 bases and 5 bases, there was a span of 15 bases. The germline V gene encodes CDR1 SGHRS and CDR2 YFSETQ.

This chain links TRBV5-1 with TRBJ1-4, with D uncertain. V was pared by 3 bases and J by 8 bases, with 14 bases between. This CDR3 spans 14 amino acids. The germline gives CDR1 SGHRS, CDR2 YFSETQ. The CDR3 coding sequence is TGCGCCAGCAGCTCCACGGAAGGAGGGGAAAAACTGTTTTTT. This encodes CASSSTEGGEKLFF. The variable domain in full, with the rest retrieved from reference TRBV5-1 and TRBJ1-4, is KAGVTQTPRYLIKTRGQQVTLSCSPISGHRSVSWYQQTPGQGLQFLFEYFSETQRNKGNFPGRFSGRQFSNSRSEMNVSTLELGDSALYLCASSSTEGGEKLFFGSGTQLSVL.

The genes are TRBV7-9 and TRBJ1-2; D call uncertain. Trimming stripped 2 bases from V and 10 bases from J, with 11 bases between. The CDR3 runs to 12 residues. CDR1 is SEHNR, CDR2 FQNEAQ, per germline (reference sequence). The CDR3, as DNA: TGTGCCAGCAGCTTACTAGAGTGGTCCTACACCTTC. Its translation: CASSLLEWSYTF.

This chain uses TRBV18 with TRBJ2-3; 11 bases agree with TRBD2. This CDR3 is 15 amino acids long. The ends lost 0 bases at V and 5 bases at J; junction bases unmatched: 1. Germline assignment: CDR1 KGHSH and CDR2 LQKENI. CDR3 amino acids: CASSPPGLAGDTQYF. DNA of the CDR3: TGTGCCAGCTCACCACCCGGACTAGCGGGAGATACGCAGTATTTT.

The CDR3 bases are TGCGCCAGCAGCACGGAAACGGACGGGGTCTATGGCTACACCTTC. Its protein is CASSTETDGVYGYTF. V is TRBV5-1 and J is TRBJ1-2; D is undetermined. The CDR3 runs to 15 residues. The germline gives CDR1 SGHRS, CDR2 YFSETQ. V was trimmed by 4 bases and J by 4 bases, leaving 17 bases between them.

CDR3 DNA: TGTGCCAGCGACAGAACCAGGGGAAACACTGAAGCTTTCTTT. Residues: CASDRTRGNTEAFF. The V and J genes are TRBV6-5 and TRBJ1-1, with a weak D call TRBD1 (6 bases). This CDR3 region has 14 residues. The V and J ends lost 8 bases and 2 bases respectively, with 15 bases between them. Per germline, CDR1 MNHEY and CDR2 SVGAGI.

V is TRBV19 and J is TRBJ2-1; a weak D match, TRBD2 (5 bases). The germline V gene encodes CDR1 LNHDA and CDR2 SQIVND (reference sequence). Between the trimmed V and J ends, which lost 2 bases and 15 bases, there was a span of 11 bases. The CDR3 runs 11 residues. Here the CDR3 reads CASSISGRRFF. Written as DNA, the CDR3 is TGTGCCAGTAGTATAAGCGGTCGTCGGTTCTTC.

The V and J genes are TRBV23-1 and TRBJ2-1; 10 positions agree with TRBD2. TRBV23-1 is filed as an ORF, its function uncertain. This CDR3 has 18 amino acids. Trimming removed 2 bases from V and 5 bases from J; junction bases left unmatched: 12. DNA for the CDR3: TGCGCCAGCAGTCAAATGGACCCCCTAGCGGGGGACAACAATGAGCAGTTCTTC. Translation gives CASSQMDPLAGDNNEQFF.

This sequence joins TRBV23-1 and TRBJ2-7; TRBD1 matches 9 bases. TRBV23-1 is annotated as an ORF whose role is uncertain. After removal of 8 bases from V and 7 bases from J, the junction contained 6 bases not matched to a gene. There are 12 residues in the CDR3. CDR3 DNA sequence: TGCGCCAGCGGTGTGGACAGGGGAGAGCAGTACTTC. It yields the protein CASGVDRGEQYF.

V and J are TRBV19 and TRBJ2-5, with 15 positions matching TRBD2. Germline CDR1 and CDR2: LNHDA and SQIVND (reference sequence). CDR3 length: 15 residues. V lost 6 bases to trimming and J lost 4 bases; unmatched junction nucleotides: 3. CDR3 nucleotide sequence: TGTGCCAGTAGGGGACTAGCGGGAGGCGGAGAGACCCAGTACTTC. It codes for CASRGLAGGGETQYF.

The chain links TRBV11-2 to TRBJ2-1; 8 nucleotides align to TRBD2. V was pared by 6 bases and J by 6 bases, with 1 base of the junction left unmatched. CDR3 length: 12 amino acids. Looked up from germline, CDR1 is SGHAT and CDR2 is FQNNGV. Written as DNA, the CDR3 is TGTGCCAGCAGAACTAGCGGCAATGAGCAGTTCTTC. Its translation: CASRTSGNEQFF.

This chain uses TRBV28 with TRBJ2-1, with TRBD2 matching 8 bases. The junction had 14 bases not matched to a gene; V was cut back by 3 bases and J by 7 bases. This CDR3 is 17 amino acids long. Germline values: CDR1 MDHEN, CDR2 SYDVKM. In DNA, the CDR3 is TGTGCCAGCAGTTTGGCCCCGGGAGCGGGAGAGAGGAATGAGCAGTTCTTC. This encodes CASSLAPGAGERNEQFF.

This clone was seen a handful of times. V usage is TRBV4-1 and J usage is TRBJ2-4; D may be TRBD2 (6 bases). The V end was cut by 3 bases, the J end by 8 bases, with 8 bases between. The CDR3 totals 12 residues. Germline CDR1 is MGHRA and CDR2 is YSYEKL. The CDR3 region has the DNA TGCGCCAGCAGCCAGGAGGGATACATTCAGTACTTC. It encodes CASSQEGYIQYF.

This clone came up a few times. The J gene is TRBJ2-1, the V gene TRBV5-1; D is ambiguous. Trimming stripped 0 bases from V and 6 bases from J, with 7 bases between. The CDR3 is made up of 13 amino acids. Germline V gene lookup returns CDR1 SGHRS and CDR2 YFSETQ. CDR3 nucleotides: TGCGCCAGCAGCTTGGACAGTCTCAATGAGCAGTTCTTC. Amino acid sequence: CASSLDSLNEQFF.

This chain uses TRBV6-1 with TRBJ2-5; 7 nucleotides match TRBD1. This CDR3 region has 14 residues. The V gene end was trimmed by 4 bases and the J gene end by 14 bases; junction bases not matched to a gene: 16. The germline V gene encodes CDR1 MNHNS and CDR2 SASEGT. CDR3 amino acids: CASSAGTEWSGNYF. As DNA, the CDR3 is TGTGCCAGCAGTGCCGGGACAGAATGGTCGGGCAACTACTTC.